The 20 T cell receptor beta chains below come from one sample, sequenced in a study of T cell changes during pregnancy in multiple sclerosis. Libraries were prepared by immunoSEQ multiplex PCR; TCRdb keeps only in-frame clonotypes and omits some of them. The sample holds about 66,000 clones, roughly 90% seen once. Sequencing used CD8+ T cells from peripheral blood mononuclear cells, obtained before pregnancy. The receptors stem from a female donor with multiple sclerosis, enrolled in a pregnancy study.

This clone was seen once. This rearrangement joins TRBV19 to TRBJ1-3, with TRBD1 identical over 7 bases. CDR1 and CDR2 (germline): LNHDA, SQIVND (reference sequence). With V trimmed by 5 bases and J by 3 bases, 7 bases remained unmatched. The CDR3 totals 15 residues. The DNA of the CDR3 is TGTGCCAGTAGTCCCGACAGGGAAGGTGGAAACACCATATATTTT. This sequence encodes CASSPDREGGNTIYF.

The chain uses TRBV7-8 and TRBJ2-1; 9 bases fit TRBD2. The CDR3 covers 16 residues. Per the germline V gene, CDR1 is SGHVS and CDR2 is FQNEAQ. V shed 5 bases, J shed 5 bases, and the junction held 10 bases outside the gene matches. The CDR3 DNA is TGTGCCAGCAGCGGGGGCGGGGGGGCCTGGGACAATGAGCAGTTCTTC. Translated: CASSGGGGAWDNEQFF.

The chain employs TRBV10-3 and TRBJ2-2; 7 nucleotides line up with TRBD1. CDR1 is ENHRY and CDR2 is SYGVKD in the germline V gene. Trimming took 10 bases from V and 1 from J; bases not matched to a gene: 3. The CDR3 has 13 amino acids. The CDR3 nucleotides read TGTGCCACCGGGACAGAGAACACCGGGGAGCTGTTTTTT. Its translation is CATGTENTGELFF.

CDR3 nucleotide sequence: TGTGCCAGCAGCTACCAAGGGACAGGGGTGAACACTGAAGCTTTCTTT. Residues: CASSYQGTGVNTEAFF. The chain uses TRBV7-8 and TRBJ1-1, with 10 bases aligning to TRBD1. J gave up 0 bases and V 4 bases, and 5 bases lay outside the gene matches. Looked up from germline, CDR1 is SGHVS and CDR2 is FQNEAQ. This CDR3 has 16 residues. The entire variable domain, with the rest obtained from reference TRBV7-8 and TRBJ1-1, is as follows: GAGVSQSPRYKVAKRGQDVALRCDPISGHVSLFWYQQALGQGPEFLTYFQNEAQLDKSGLPSDRFFAERPEGSVSTLKIQRTQQEDSAVYLCASSYQGTGVNTEAFFGQGTRLTVV.

The chain links TRBV13 to TRBJ1-6, with 10 bases identical to TRBD1. Germline assignment: CDR1 PRHDT and CDR2 FYEKMQ (reference sequence). V gave up 0 bases and J gave up 5 bases; unmatched junction bases: 4. CDR3 length: 17 residues. CDR3 sequence reads: CASSLGRQGANNSPLHF. In DNA, the CDR3 is TGTGCCAGCAGCTTAGGCCGACAGGGGGCTAATAATTCACCCCTCCACTTT.

The chain recombines TRBV15 with TRBJ1-4; D may be TRBD1 (5 bases). Germline-derived CDR1 and CDR2 are LNHNV and YYDKDF (reference sequence). The CDR3 consists of 15 residues. V lost 0 bases, J lost 5 bases, and 10 bases lay in between. The CDR3 loop is CATSRETVTNEKLFF. The CDR3 DNA follows: TGTGCCACCAGCAGAGAGACAGTTACGAATGAAAAACTGTTTTTT.

The chain carries TRBV14 and TRBJ2-3; TRBD2 matches at 7 bases. CDR1 is SGHDN and CDR2 is FVKESK in the germline V gene. J lost 2 bases, V lost 0 bases, and 5 bases had no gene match. CDR3 size: 16 residues. The CDR3 loop is CASSQDGDYHTDTQYF. CDR3 bases: TGTGCCAGCAGCCAAGATGGGGACTATCACACAGATACGCAGTATTTT.

The chain combines TRBV7-9 with TRBJ1-2, with TRBD1 identical over 8 bases. Germline assignment: CDR1 SEHNR and CDR2 FQNEAQ (reference sequence). The V and J ends lost 8 bases and 6 bases, in that order; junction bases with no gene match: 20. The CDR3 sequence is 17 residues long. The CDR3 is CASFGHRSGQGVDGYTF. CDR3 DNA: TGTGCCAGCTTTGGCCACAGGTCTGGACAGGGAGTTGATGGCTACACCTTC. The whole variable domain, filled in from reference TRBV7-9 and TRBJ1-2, reads DTGVSQNPRHKITKRGQNVTFRCDPISEHNRLYWYRQTLGQGPEFLTYFQNEAQLEKSRLLSDRFSAERPKGSFSTLEIQRTEQGDSAMYLCASFGHRSGQGVDGYTFGSGTRLTVV.

This clone was detected only once. The chain joins TRBV9 to TRBJ2-2; D is perhaps TRBD2 (5 bases). There are 13 residues in the CDR3. The V and J ends lost 0 bases and 8 bases respectively, with 8 bases between them. Germline CDR1 reads SGDLS; CDR2 reads YYNGEE. Here the CDR3 reads CASSVVGGGELFF. The CDR3, as DNA: TGTGCCAGCAGCGTAGTAGGCGGGGGGGAGCTGTTTTTT.

CDR3 in amino acids: CASSTAGEWTGELFF. The CDR3 DNA follows: TGTGCCAGTAGTACAGCGGGTGAATGGACCGGGGAGCTGTTTTTT. The V call is TRBV19, the J call TRBJ2-2, with D possibly being TRBD2 (6 bases). The length of the CDR3 is 15 residues. In germline, CDR1 is LNHDA, CDR2 SQIVND (reference sequence). The V and J ends lost 4 bases and 5 bases respectively, with 14 bases between them.

The chain carries TRBV10-1 and TRBJ1-6; D possibly corresponds to TRBD1 (5 bases). Per germline, CDR1 WNHNN and CDR2 SYGVQD (reference sequence). This CDR3 comprises 16 residues. The germline V and J ends were trimmed by 6 bases and 0 bases, with 12 bases remaining between them. The CDR3 loop is CASRGQTSSYNSPLHF. CDR3 coding DNA: TGCGCCAGCAGAGGACAAACGAGCTCCTATAATTCACCCCTCCACTTT.

V gene TRBV7-6 combines with J gene TRBJ2-7; TRBD2 agrees at 7 bases. Germline CDR1 SGHVS, CDR2 FNYEAQ. There are 14 residues in the CDR3. The V segment lost 6 bases and the J segment 4 bases; nucleotides outside the gene matches: 9. The CDR3 DNA follows: TGTGCCAGCAGTTCCGCGGGGGAGGGATACGAGCAGTACTTC. Translating gives CASSSAGEGYEQYF. Supplemented by reference TRBV7-6 and TRBJ2-7, the full variable domain reads GAGVSQSPRYKVTKRGQDVALRCDPISGHVSLYWYRQALGQGPEFLTYFNYEAQQDKSGLPNDRFSAERPEGSISTLTIQRTEQRDSAMYRCASSSAGEGYEQYFGPGTRLTVT.

The chain is built from TRBV27 and TRBJ2-1, with 8 bases aligning to TRBD2. The CDR3 has 13 residues. Per germline, CDR1 MNHEY and CDR2 SMNVEV (reference sequence). Losses at the gene ends were 3 bases for V and 7 bases for J; bases not matched to a gene: 2. The CDR3 spells CASSLGLGNEQFF. In DNA form, the CDR3 reads TGTGCCAGCAGTTTGGGACTAGGAAATGAGCAGTTCTTC.

The genes are TRBV5-5 and TRBJ1-2; 8 bases match TRBD1. Germline assignment: CDR1 SGHKS and CDR2 YYEKEE (reference sequence). J was trimmed by 3 bases and V by 0 bases; bases with no gene match: 4. The CDR3 is 15 amino acids. The CDR3 bases are TGTGCCAGCAGCTTGGAGCCGACAGGGGACTATGGCTACACCTTC. Protein sequence: CASSLEPTGDYGYTF.

This sequence joins TRBV4-1 and TRBJ2-1; TRBD2 aligns across 7 bases. V lost 3 bases, J lost 1 base, and 0 bases stayed unmatched. CDR3 length: 14 residues. CDR1 is MGHRA, CDR2 YSYEKL, per germline. The CDR3 protein is CASSQRESYNEQFF. For the CDR3, the DNA is TGCGCCAGCAGCCAGCGGGAGTCCTACAATGAGCAGTTCTTC.

The rearrangement uses TRBV20-1 and TRBJ2-3, with TRBD2 matching over 7 bases. This CDR3 comprises 11 residues. The ends lost 3 bases at V and 6 bases at J; junction bases unmatched: 0. Germline V gene data show CDR1 as DFQATT and CDR2 as SNEGSKA (reference sequence). CDR3 sequence: CSASSGDTQYF. As DNA, the CDR3 is TGCAGTGCTAGTAGCGGGGATACGCAGTATTTT.

In DNA form, the CDR3 reads TGCAGCCATGAGCTCACCCATGGCTACACCTTC. Protein product: CSHELTHGYTF. The V and J genes are TRBV29-1 and TRBJ1-2; D unclear. CDR1 and CDR2 from the germline V gene are SQVTM and ANQGSEA. V gave up 8 bases and J gave up 6 bases, with 13 bases separating them. The CDR3 length is 11 residues.

V usage is TRBV19 and J usage is TRBJ1-6, with TRBD1 matching over 9 bases. The CDR3 totals 16 residues. With V trimmed by 1 base and J by 7 bases, 5 bases remained unmatched. Germline CDR1 and CDR2: LNHDA and SQIVND (reference sequence). CDR3 region: CASSIALGQGNSPLHF. Written as DNA, the CDR3 is TGTGCCAGTAGTATAGCGTTGGGACAGGGAAATTCACCCCTCCACTTT.

The chain has TRBV15 and TRBJ1-2; perhaps TRBD1 as D (6 bases). The CDR3 is made up of 18 amino acids. The germline V gene has CDR1 LNHNV and CDR2 YYDKDF (reference sequence). Trimming took 0 bases from V and 1 from J, leaving 18 bases between them. This CDR3 is CATSRDGDDRSHNYGYTF. The CDR3 bases are TGTGCCACCAGCAGAGATGGGGATGACAGGAGCCATAACTATGGCTACACCTTC.

J is TRBJ1-5 and V is TRBV15; TRBD1 matches 9 bases. Germline V gene lookup returns CDR1 LNHNV and CDR2 YYDKDF (reference sequence). The ends lost 3 bases at V and 6 bases at J; junction bases unmatched: 6. This CDR3 is 15 amino acids long. The CDR3 spells CATSRTDRGSQPQHF. CDR3 nucleotide sequence: TGTGCCACCAGCAGGACTGACAGGGGGAGTCAGCCCCAGCATTTT.